This T cell receptor beta chain appears in the sequencing data of a study of T cells in Graves' hyperthyroidism and ophthalmopathy. RNA transcripts gave rise to amplified TCR beta CDR3 regions. During a first-round RT-PCR of the TCR CDR3, the HTBI primer set was used. TCRdb fed the multiplex PCR reads into MiXCR, producing one record per CDR3 protein. The data show 800,000 or so distinct CDR3 sequences, about two fifths seen once. This clonotype was seen only a few times. The sequence came from a man aged 18 to 30 with Graves' hyperthyroidism. Sequencing used blood.

CDR3 DNA: TGTGCCAGCAGCTTGGGCCCAACGGGACAGGGGGAAGCTGGCTACACCTTC. Amino acids: CASSLGPTGQGEAGYTF. The V gene is TRBV7-8, the J gene TRBJ1-2; 11 bases align to TRBD1. The trim removed 3 bases at V and 7 bases at J, leaving 13 bases unmatched. The CDR3 is made up of 17 amino acids. Looked up from germline, CDR1 is SGHVS and CDR2 is FQNEAQ.